Presented here are 30 T cell receptor beta chains from one specimen sequenced in a study of cytomegalovirus exposure and HLA in healthy donors. In the PCR, 60 Vbeta and 13 Jbeta primers were used. Assay: immunoSEQ multiplex PCR; the TCRdb copy retains only in-frame clones and omits some. The sample consists of 140,000 to 150,000 clones, roughly 77% of them appearing once. Sequencing was carried out using PBMCs. The receptor source for this set is a male donor in good health and CMV-seronegative.

The rearrangement uses TRBV27 and TRBJ2-3; D may be TRBD2 (5 bases). The CDR3 extends over 15 amino acids. Germline V lookup: CDR1 MNHEY, CDR2 SMNVEV (reference sequence). V was clipped by 6 bases and J by 0 bases, with 13 bases between them. The CDR3 DNA reads as TGTGCCAGCAGGGCTAGAGGGTCTAGCACAGATACGCAGTATTTT. It translates to CASRARGSSTDTQYF.

CDR3: CASSPGRPGNIQYF. The CDR3 bases are TGTGCCAGCAGCCCTGGTCGGCCGGGAAACATTCAGTACTTC. The V gene is TRBV7-2, the J gene TRBJ2-4, with D unclear. The CDR3 loop spans 14 amino acids. V was trimmed by 5 bases and J by 6 bases, leaving 14 bases between them. Germline loops: CDR1 SGHTA, CDR2 FQGNSA.

V is TRBV6-6 and J is TRBJ2-1; 11 bases are shared with TRBD2. Germline CDR1 MNHNY, CDR2 SVGAGI (reference sequence). V was pared by 2 bases and J by 9 bases, with 9 bases of the junction left unmatched. This CDR3 region has 16 residues. CDR3 protein: CASSYGVVAGGPEQFF. In nucleotides, the CDR3 is TGTGCCAGCAGTTACGGTGTAGTAGCGGGAGGGCCTGAGCAGTTCTTC.

This clone has just one count. The chain employs TRBV7-3 and TRBJ2-5; no firm D call. The germline V and J ends were trimmed by 1 base and 1 base, with 7 bases remaining between them. Per the germline V gene, CDR1 is SGHTA and CDR2 is FQGTGA. The CDR3 runs to 14 residues. The CDR3 loop is CASSLNAGQETQYF. The DNA for the CDR3 is TGTGCCAGCAGCTTAAACGCAGGCCAAGAGACCCAGTACTTC. Based on the CDR3 plus reference TRBV7-3 and TRBJ2-5, the full variable domain is GAGVSQTPSNKVTEKGKYVELRCDPISGHTALYWYRQSLGQGPEFLIYFQGTGAADDSGLPNDRFFAVRPEGSVSTLKIQRTERGDSAVYLCASSLNAGQETQYFGPGTRLLVL.

J is TRBJ2-5 and V is TRBV5-1; perhaps TRBD1 as D (5 bases). The J call may not be correct, given that the DNA end is closer to TRBJ2-7. Germline-derived CDR1 and CDR2 are SGHRS and YFSETQ. The CDR3 runs 14 residues. The CDR3: CASSLATGQYEQYF. In DNA form, the CDR3 reads TGCGCCAGCAGCTTGGCTACAGGCCAGTACGAGCAGTACTTC.

This clone has just one count. V and J are TRBV15 and TRBJ2-1, with TRBD1 matching 12 bases. CDR3 length: 16 residues. Germline trimming cut 5 bases from V and 8 bases from J; bases unmatched to any gene: 10. The germline V gene encodes CDR1 LNHNV and CDR2 YYDKDF (reference sequence). The CDR3 bases are TGTGCCACCAGCGGCCGGGACAGGGGGCGGAAGGATGAGCAGTTCTTC. Translating it yields CATSGRDRGRKDEQFF.

The chain carries TRBV13 and TRBJ2-1; TRBD2 aligns across 8 bases. Germline CDR1 PRHDT, CDR2 FYEKMQ (reference sequence). This CDR3 spans 16 amino acids. After removal of 4 bases from V and 5 bases from J, the junction contained 10 bases not matched to a gene. As DNA, the CDR3 is TGTGCCAGCAGCTCCGCCCGAGCGGGAGTAGACAATGAGCAGTTCTTC. Translating gives CASSSARAGVDNEQFF. The full variable domain, its missing parts supplied by reference TRBV13 and TRBJ2-1, is AAGVIQSPRHLIKEKRETATLKCYPIPRHDTVYWYQQGPGQDPQFLISFYEKMQSDKGSIPDRFSAQQFSDYHSELNMSSLELGDSALYFCASSSARAGVDNEQFFGPGTRLTVL.

Note on this clone: The same CDR3 also results from other DNA sequences found in this sample. The chain carries TRBV6-4 and TRBJ2-1, with 13 bases lining up with TRBD2. The CDR3 is made up of 14 amino acids. With 3 bases clipped from V and 8 bases from J, the junction kept 1 base outside the gene matches. Germline V lookup: CDR1 MRHNA, CDR2 SNTAGT. This CDR3 reads CASSEGLAGDEQFF. In DNA form, the CDR3 reads TGTGCCAGCAGTGAAGGACTAGCGGGAGATGAGCAGTTCTTC.

This clone was observed once. The rearrangement uses TRBV19 and TRBJ2-5; 8 bases align to TRBD1. The CDR3 has 13 residues. Trimming took 10 bases from V and 0 from J; bases not matched to a gene: 4. CDR1 and CDR2 from the germline V gene are LNHDA and SQIVND (reference sequence). Here the CDR3 reads CATRTGNQETQYF. Here the CDR3 DNA reads TGTGCCACCCGGACAGGGAACCAAGAGACCCAGTACTTC.

The rearrangement joins TRBV18 to TRBJ1-1; 9 nucleotides align to TRBD1. The CDR3 sequence is 14 residues long. Germline CDR1 and CDR2: KGHSH and LQKENI. V was pared by 5 bases and J by 4 bases, with 5 bases of the junction left unmatched. The CDR3 DNA reads TGTGCCAGCTCAAGGGGACAGGGTCGCACTGAAGCTTTCTTT. Translating gives CASSRGQGRTEAFF.

This chain links TRBV7-6 with TRBJ2-1, with 15 bases identical to TRBD2. The CDR3 has 16 amino acids. V lost 5 bases, J lost 4 bases, and 3 bases stayed unmatched. The V gene's germline CDR1 is SGHVS and CDR2 FNYEAQ. The CDR3 nucleotides read TGTGCCAGCAGCACGGGACTAGCGGGGGGTTACAATGAGCAGTTCTTC. It translates to CASSTGLAGGYNEQFF.

This clone appeared a few times. The chain carries TRBV9 and TRBJ2-1; 9 bases fit TRBD2. Germline values: CDR1 SGDLS, CDR2 YYNGEE. The CDR3 has 15 amino acids. V lost 3 bases to trimming and J lost 4 bases; unmatched junction nucleotides: 5. CDR3 DNA: TGTGCCAGCAGCGCCAGTAGCGGGAGTTACAATGAGCAGTTCTTC. This gives the protein CASSASSGSYNEQFF.

This chain joins TRBV7-3 and TRBJ1-1; D gene unclear. Trimming shortened V by 0 bases and J by 6 bases, and 8 bases separated the two germline ends. CDR1 is SGHTA and CDR2 is FQGTGA in the germline V gene. This CDR3 spans 13 amino acids. The CDR3 protein is CASSLTVVAEAFF. CDR3 DNA: TGTGCCAGCAGCTTAACCGTAGTCGCTGAAGCTTTCTTT.

In its sample, this clone was seen once. The chain employs TRBV27 and TRBJ1-2; D not certain. Trimming pared 3 bases from V and 0 bases from J, leaving 14 bases between. Germline CDR1 and CDR2: MNHEY and SMNVEV (reference sequence). The CDR3 sequence is 16 residues long. The CDR3 protein is CASSFSSENPNYGYTF. The CDR3 DNA reads as TGTGCCAGCAGTTTCTCCTCAGAAAATCCTAACTATGGCTACACCTTC.

This clone has a single count. The genes are TRBV5-4 and TRBJ2-7; 9 positions agree with TRBD2. This CDR3 has 15 residues. V shed 4 bases and J 6 bases; nucleotides not matched to a gene: 11. Germline V CDR1 and CDR2: SGHNT, YYREEE (reference sequence). Here the CDR3 reads CASSPGTSSVSEQYF. The CDR3, as DNA: TGTGCCAGCAGCCCGGGGACTAGCTCTGTGAGCGAGCAGTACTTC.

The chain has TRBV5-1 and TRBJ2-7; possible D gene TRBD1, 5 bases. Germline assignment: CDR1 SGHRS and CDR2 YFSETQ. The germline V and J ends were trimmed by 2 bases and 7 bases, with 10 bases remaining between them. The CDR3 is 12 residues long. The CDR3 protein is CASSFQNREQYF. The CDR3 region has the DNA TGCGCCAGCAGCTTTCAAAACAGGGAGCAGTACTTC.

The chain uses TRBV19 and TRBJ1-1; 7 bases align to TRBD1. The CDR3 consists of 14 residues. The J segment lost 3 bases and the V segment lost 5 bases, leaving 6 bases of the junction unmatched. Germline CDR1 and CDR2: LNHDA and SQIVND (reference sequence). The CDR3 loop reads CASSSVGTDTEAFF. For the CDR3, the DNA is TGTGCCAGTAGTTCGGTGGGGACAGACACTGAAGCTTTCTTT.

Worth noting for this clone: The same CDR3 arises from other DNA sequences in this sample as well. The chain links TRBV15 to TRBJ2-3; D is undetermined. The CDR3 sequence is 17 residues long. Germline CDR1 reads LNHNV; CDR2 reads YYDKDF (reference sequence). V lost 0 bases, J lost 0 bases, and 13 bases lay in between. The CDR3 here is CATSRDRRITSTDTQYF. CDR3 sequence (DNA): TGTGCCACCAGCAGAGATAGGCGGATTACTAGCACAGATACGCAGTATTTT.

V is TRBV7-9 and J is TRBJ2-7; D is undetermined. CDR1 and CDR2 (germline): SEHNR, FQNEAQ (reference sequence). Trimming took off 3 bases at V and 6 bases at J, with 12 bases between the two ends. The CDR3 is made up of 13 amino acids. The CDR3 here is CASSLGRTSEQYF. DNA of the CDR3: TGTGCCAGCAGCTTGGGCAGAACGAGCGAGCAGTACTTC.

This clone was seen a few times. V usage is TRBV5-1 and J usage is TRBJ1-1; D unclear. This CDR3 is built from 14 residues. Germline values: CDR1 SGHRS, CDR2 YFSETQ. V was cut by 0 bases and J by 1 base, with 7 bases left in between. CDR3 coding DNA: TGCGCCAGCAGCTTGGGACACCGGAACACTGAAGCTTTCTTT. This sequence encodes CASSLGHRNTEAFF.

This clone has only a few counts. The chain recombines TRBV15 with TRBJ1-4, with 7 bases matching TRBD1. Germline CDR1 reads LNHNV; CDR2 reads YYDKDF (reference sequence). The ends lost 1 base at V and 4 bases at J; junction bases unmatched: 6. The CDR3 runs to 16 residues. For the CDR3, the DNA is TGTGCCACCAGCAGAGGGGACAGCGACCTTAATGAAAAACTGTTTTTT. Encoded protein: CATSRGDSDLNEKLFF. Drawing the rest from reference TRBV15 and TRBJ1-4, the complete variable domain is DAMVIQNPRYQVTQFGKPVTLSCSQTLNHNVMYWYQQKSSQAPKLLFHYYDKDFNNEADTPDNFQSRRPNTSFCFLDIRSPGLGDTAMYLCATSRGDSDLNEKLFFGSGTQLSVL.

The rearrangement uses TRBV6-5 and TRBJ1-2; 10 bases are shared with TRBD1. J was trimmed by 6 bases and V by 5 bases; bases with no gene match: 3. Per the germline V gene, CDR1 is MNHEY and CDR2 is SVGAGI. The CDR3 sequence is 13 residues long. The CDR3 region is CASSLGQGDGYTF. The CDR3 bases are TGTGCCAGCAGTCTCGGACAGGGGGATGGCTACACCTTC.

The rearrangement links TRBV27 to TRBJ2-2; the D is unclear. The CDR3 has 15 amino acids. V lost 3 bases, J lost 2 bases, and 10 bases lay in between. Germline values: CDR1 MNHEY, CDR2 SMNVEV (reference sequence). CDR3 nucleotide sequence: TGTGCCAGCAGTTTCCTTGGTCTAAACACCGGGGAGCTGTTTTTT. Translation: CASSFLGLNTGELFF.

The rearrangement uses TRBV25-1 and TRBJ1-1, with 7 bases matching TRBD1. CDR1 and CDR2 from the germline V gene are MGHDK and SYGVNS. This CDR3 has 15 residues. J lost 4 bases, V lost 6 bases, and 11 bases had no gene match. CDR3 sequence: CASRRQGLDTTEAFF. DNA of the CDR3: TGTGCCAGCAGAAGACAGGGACTCGATACCACTGAAGCTTTCTTT.

The CDR3 sequence is CASRWTGGLGYTF. CDR3 DNA: TGTGCCAGTAGGTGGACAGGGGGTCTTGGCTACACCTTC. The chain recombines TRBV19 with TRBJ1-2; 10 bases line up with TRBD1. CDR3 length: 13 residues. Germline V CDR1 and CDR2: LNHDA, SQIVND (reference sequence). V shed 6 bases and J 7 bases; nucleotides not matched to a gene: 5.

This clone was observed a single time. This sequence joins TRBV15 and TRBJ2-1; 7 positions match TRBD2. Germline trimming cut 0 bases from V and 4 bases from J; bases unmatched to any gene: 12. The CDR3 extends over 18 amino acids. Germline V gene lookup returns CDR1 LNHNV and CDR2 YYDKDF (reference sequence). CDR3 in DNA: TGTGCCACCAGCAGAGACCTCTTGGTGGGAGGGCCGTACAATGAGCAGTTCTTC. It encodes CATSRDLLVGGPYNEQFF.

The V and J genes are TRBV7-2 and TRBJ2-3, with D possibly matching TRBD2 (6 bases). Germline lookup yields CDR1 SGHTA and CDR2 FQGNSA. This CDR3 contains 15 residues. V was pared by 5 bases and J by 6 bases, with 18 bases between. CDR3: CASSPLRAGKDTQYF. Here the CDR3 DNA reads TGTGCCAGCAGCCCCTTACGAGCGGGCAAGGATACGCAGTATTTT.

This sequence joins TRBV5-1 and TRBJ2-7; 13 nucleotides match TRBD2. Germline CDR1 and CDR2: SGHRS and YFSETQ. The V and J ends lost 0 bases and 2 bases, in that order; junction bases with no gene match: 2. This CDR3 comprises 16 residues. The CDR3: CASSLEGTSGTYEQYF. The CDR3 bases are TGCGCCAGCAGCTTGGAAGGGACTAGCGGGACCTACGAGCAGTACTTC.

The chain joins TRBV5-5 to TRBJ2-1; 8 bases line up with TRBD2. The CDR3 is made up of 13 amino acids. The V and J ends lost 4 bases and 6 bases, in that order; junction bases with no gene match: 3. From germline, CDR1 is SGHKS and CDR2 YYEKEE (reference sequence). CDR3 sequence reads: CASSPTSGNEQFF. CDR3 nucleotide sequence: TGTGCCAGCAGCCCAACTAGCGGCAATGAGCAGTTCTTC. Full variable domain (remainder filled in from reference TRBV5-5 and TRBJ2-1): DAGVTQSPTHLIKTRGQQVTLRCSPISGHKSVSWYQQVLGQGPQFIFQYYEKEERGRGNFPDRFSARQFPNYSSELNVNALLLGDSALYLCASSPTSGNEQFFGPGTRLTVL.

This clone was counted a single time. This chain connects TRBV6-5 to TRBJ1-1; 9 nucleotides match TRBD1. The CDR3 consists of 15 residues. Trimming removed 5 bases from V and 5 bases from J; junction bases left unmatched: 9. Germline CDR1 is MNHEY and CDR2 is SVGAGI. The CDR3 nucleotides are TGTGCCAGCAGTCGACTGACAGGGGGTACAACTGAAGCTTTCTTT. This translates into CASSRLTGGTTEAFF.